These 27 T cell receptor beta chains originate from one sample sequenced in a study of beta chain features in type 1 diabetes. Sequenced material consisted of expressed TCRB transcripts (all of the isolated RNA was reverse transcribed). Sequencing used immunoSEQ multiplex PCR; TCRdb keeps in-frame clones, though not all of them. The data show roughly 380,000 clones, around 20% seen once. The source material was naive CD4+ T cells from blood. These receptors all come from a woman in her late teens or twenties in good health.

This rearrangement joins TRBV5-1 to TRBJ1-2; TRBD1 is a possible D gene (6 bases). The CDR3 runs 14 residues. Looked up from germline, CDR1 is SGHRS and CDR2 is YFSETQ. V lost 1 base to trimming and J lost 3 bases, with 10 bases between them. The CDR3 DNA reads TGCGCCAGCAGCTTGTCGGACAGCCACTATGGCTACACCTTC. It translates to CASSLSDSHYGYTF. The full variable domain, with the rest looked up from reference TRBV5-1 and TRBJ1-2, is KAGVTQTPRYLIKTRGQQVTLSCSPISGHRSVSWYQQTPGQGLQFLFEYFSETQRNKGNFPGRFSGRQFSNSRSEMNVSTLELGDSALYLCASSLSDSHYGYTFGSGTRLTVV.

This clone was observed a handful of times. V is TRBV9 and J is TRBJ2-5; D unresolved. This CDR3 spans 15 amino acids. V was shortened by 3 bases and J by 3 bases, with 15 bases between the two germline ends. Germline V gene lookup returns CDR1 SGDLS and CDR2 YYNGEE. The CDR3 is CASSETPTSKETQYF. The CDR3 region has the DNA TGTGCCAGCAGCGAGACTCCGACCTCCAAAGAGACCCAGTACTTC.

The genes are TRBV7-9 and TRBJ1-1; TRBD1 is a possible D gene (6 bases). This CDR3 has 14 residues. The V gene lost 6 bases and the J gene lost 5 bases, with 16 bases spanning the gap. Germline CDR1 is SEHNR and CDR2 is FQNEAQ (reference sequence). The CDR3 DNA sequence: TGTGCCAGCAGACCCGAGGGGGGGAGGACTGAAGCTTTCTTT. It encodes CASRPEGGRTEAFF.

This clone was seen a handful of times. The chain uses TRBV2 and TRBJ1-1; possibly TRBD1 for D (6 bases). V lost 5 bases to trimming and J lost 6 bases, with 10 bases between them. This CDR3 has 12 residues. CDR1 is SNHLY, CDR2 FYNNEI, per germline. The CDR3 spells CASSPNRAEAFF. The CDR3 DNA sequence: TGTGCCAGCAGTCCAAACAGGGCTGAAGCTTTCTTT. The variable domain in full, with the rest retrieved from reference TRBV2 and TRBJ1-1, is EPEVTQTPSHQVTQMGQEVILRCVPISNHLYFYWYRQILGQKVEFLVSFYNNEISEKSEIFDDQFSVERPDGSNFTLKIRSTKLEDSAMYFCASSPNRAEAFFGQGTRLTVV.

This clone came up a few times. The genes are TRBV2 and TRBJ2-7; 8 bases are shared with TRBD1. V trimming: 6 bases; J trimming: 2 bases; junction bases outside the gene matches: 3. The length of the CDR3 is 13 residues. From germline, CDR1 is SNHLY and CDR2 FYNNEI. The CDR3: CASRMTGAYEQYF. CDR3 coding DNA: TGTGCCAGCAGAATGACAGGGGCCTACGAGCAGTACTTC. The whole variable domain, filled in from reference TRBV2 and TRBJ2-7, reads EPEVTQTPSHQVTQMGQEVILRCVPISNHLYFYWYRQILGQKVEFLVSFYNNEISEKSEIFDDQFSVERPDGSNFTLKIRSTKLEDSAMYFCASRMTGAYEQYFGPGTRLTVT.

The chain uses TRBV19 and TRBJ2-3; D perhaps matches TRBD2 (5 bases). Germline V gene data show CDR1 as LNHDA and CDR2 as SQIVND (reference sequence). The CDR3 spans 15 residues. With 6 bases removed from V and 0 bases from J, the gap between germline ends came to 13 bases. CDR3: CASRLSDFSTDTQYF. The CDR3 region has the DNA TGTGCCAGTAGGTTATCGGACTTCAGCACAGATACGCAGTATTTT.

The chain carries TRBV6-1 and TRBJ1-4; the D gene is possibly TRBD1 (5 bases). V lost 4 bases, J lost 12 bases, and 9 bases lay in between. This CDR3 spans 11 amino acids. Looked up from germline, CDR1 is MNHNS and CDR2 is SASEGT. This CDR3 is CASSGTYQLFF. The CDR3 coding sequence is TGTGCCAGCAGTGGGACATACCAACTGTTTTTT.

This clone was seen a few times. The same CDR3 is also encoded by other DNA sequences in this sample. This rearrangement joins TRBV20-1 to TRBJ2-3; D is possibly TRBD2 (5 bases). This CDR3 has 10 residues. V lost 6 bases to trimming and J lost 5 bases, with 6 bases between them. Germline loops: CDR1 DFQATT, CDR2 SNEGSKA (reference sequence). The CDR3 loop is CSAGRDTQYF. CDR3 sequence (DNA): TGCAGTGCAGGGAGAGATACGCAGTATTTT.

This clone was seen more than once but under ten times. This chain joins TRBV4-1 and TRBJ2-6; D perhaps matches TRBD2 (5 bases). V was clipped by 0 bases and J by 2 bases, with 8 bases between them. Germline values: CDR1 MGHRA, CDR2 YSYEKL. The CDR3 loop spans 16 amino acids. The CDR3 loop is CASSQDSRAGANVLTF. The CDR3 DNA reads as TGCGCCAGCAGCCAAGACTCGAGGGCTGGGGCCAACGTCCTGACTTTC.

This clone has only a few counts. The rearrangement links TRBV29-1 to TRBJ2-7; 8 nucleotides line up with TRBD2. CDR3 size: 12 residues. V shed 3 bases and J 6 bases; nucleotides not matched to a gene: 4. From germline, CDR1 is SQVTM and CDR2 ANQGSEA. CDR3: CSVEGLGGEQYF. The CDR3, as DNA: TGCAGCGTTGAGGGACTAGGCGGCGAGCAGTACTTC.

This clone was observed a handful of times. The genes are TRBV9 and TRBJ2-3; 7 bases agree with TRBD2. With 0 bases clipped from V and 4 bases from J, the junction kept 5 bases outside the gene matches. This CDR3 region has 15 residues. CDR1 is SGDLS and CDR2 is YYNGEE in the germline V gene. This CDR3 reads CASSVDSGRADTQYF. The CDR3 nucleotides read TGTGCCAGCAGCGTAGATAGTGGGAGGGCAGATACGCAGTATTTT.

The genes are TRBV4-1 and TRBJ2-2; maybe TRBD2 (6 bases). The length of the CDR3 is 13 residues. Germline assignment: CDR1 MGHRA and CDR2 YSYEKL. With 11 bases removed from V and 5 bases from J, the gap between germline ends came to 15 bases. Here the CDR3 DNA reads TGCGCCGTCCGACTAGAGGTAACCGGGGAGCTGTTTTTT. This translates into CAVRLEVTGELFF.

The chain couples TRBV30 to TRBJ2-7; D is unclear. V was shortened by 4 bases and J by 5 bases, with 9 bases between the two germline ends. The germline CDR1 and CDR2 sequences are GTSNPN and SVGIG (reference sequence). This CDR3 is built from 11 residues. The CDR3 reads CAWTRSDEQYF. For the CDR3, the DNA is TGTGCCTGGACCCGATCGGACGAGCAGTACTTC.

A few counts support this clone. The chain carries TRBV18 and TRBJ2-1, with 14 bases fitting TRBD2. CDR1 and CDR2 (germline): KGHSH, LQKENI. CDR3 length: 17 amino acids. The ends lost 3 bases at V and 9 bases at J; junction bases unmatched: 10. CDR3 DNA sequence: TGTGCCAGCTCACCCCCGGGACTAGCGGGGGAGCGTGGTGAGCAGTTCTTC. Translation: CASSPPGLAGERGEQFF.

Of note for this clone: At one boundary the junction diverges from the germline segment, which might be a read error. V and J are TRBV4-3 and TRBJ1-2, with TRBD1 matching over 7 bases. Germline V CDR1 and CDR2: LGHNA, YSLEER. This CDR3 region has 11 residues. The CDR3 spells CASSQEGTVAF. The CDR3 DNA sequence: TGCGCCAGCAGCCAAGAGGGGACAGTCGCCTTC.

Worth noting for this clone: The sample holds other DNA sequences that translate to the same CDR3. The chain joins TRBV9 to TRBJ2-5, with 9 positions matching TRBD2. V shed 0 bases, J shed 5 bases, and the junction held 2 bases outside the gene matches. The CDR3 is made up of 14 amino acids. The germline gives CDR1 SGDLS, CDR2 YYNGEE. This CDR3 reads CASSVGLAGETQYF. As DNA, the CDR3 is TGTGCCAGCAGCGTAGGGCTAGCGGGGGAGACCCAGTACTTC.

This clone was detected a few times. The chain couples TRBV7-9 to TRBJ2-1; possible D gene TRBD1, 6 bases. The CDR3 runs 11 residues. Trimming removed 5 bases from V and 15 bases from J, with 14 bases in between. Per germline, CDR1 SEHNR and CDR2 FQNEAQ (reference sequence). As DNA, the CDR3 is TGTGCCAGCAGCCCCGCAAAAGGGGGGTTCTTC. Translation gives CASSPAKGGFF.

The chain employs TRBV14 and TRBJ1-1, with D uncertain. Germline lookup yields CDR1 SGHDN and CDR2 FVKESK. V was clipped by 1 base and J by 11 bases, with 14 bases between them. The CDR3 runs 13 residues. The CDR3 region is CASSQARLGEAFF. CDR3 DNA sequence: TGTGCCAGCAGCCAAGCACGGTTGGGCGAGGCTTTCTTT.

This clone was seen only a few times. The CDR3 loop reads CASSLTSGPTYEQYF. The CDR3 region has the DNA TGTGCCAGCAGCTTAACGTCTGGTCCTACCTACGAGCAGTACTTC. V and J are TRBV7-3 and TRBJ2-7; D is unresolved. Germline CDR1 reads SGHTA; CDR2 reads FQGTGA. This CDR3 is 15 amino acids long. V lost 0 bases and J 2 bases, leaving 11 bases between the germline ends.

The rearrangement joins TRBV30 to TRBJ2-3; 11 bases map to TRBD2. V shed 1 base, J shed 3 bases, and the junction held 0 bases outside the gene matches. Germline CDR1 is GTSNPN and CDR2 is SVGIG (reference sequence). The CDR3 runs to 14 residues. The CDR3 DNA reads TGTGCCTGGAGTGCTAGCGGGGGGACAGATACGCAGTATTTT. It specifies CAWSASGGTDTQYF.

This clone appeared a few times. The chain uses TRBV19 and TRBJ1-1; 9 bases fit TRBD1. The CDR3 has 15 amino acids. Germline V lookup: CDR1 LNHDA, CDR2 SQIVND (reference sequence). The V and J ends lost 0 bases and 7 bases, in that order; junction bases with no gene match: 6. The CDR3 bases are TGTGCCAGTAGTATAGACCGGGACAGGGAGGATGAAGCTTTCTTT. Protein: CASSIDRDREDEAFF.

The rearrangement joins TRBV30 to TRBJ1-5; 9 bases map to TRBD1. CDR3 size: 14 residues. Germline V gives CDR1 GTSNPN, CDR2 SVGIG (reference sequence). V shed 0 bases and J 6 bases; nucleotides not matched to a gene: 3. CDR3 coding DNA: TGTGCCTGGAGTGTCGGGACAGGGTCTCAGCCCCAGCATTTT. Translation gives CAWSVGTGSQPQHF.

This clone was seen a few times. This chain links TRBV4-1 with TRBJ2-5, with 9 bases fitting TRBD2. The CDR3 runs to 16 residues. Per germline, CDR1 MGHRA and CDR2 YSYEKL. The junction had 9 bases not matched to a gene; V was cut back by 2 bases and J by 5 bases. The CDR3 nucleotides read TGCGCCAGCAGCCAACCCGGGCGGGGGGGCCATGAGACCCAGTACTTC. It specifies CASSQPGRGGHETQYF.

The J gene is TRBJ1-2, the V gene TRBV7-2, with TRBD1 matching over 11 bases. Germline trimming cut 5 bases from V and 3 bases from J; bases unmatched to any gene: 2. There are 14 residues in the CDR3. Per germline, CDR1 SGHTA and CDR2 FQGNSA. CDR3 sequence reads: CASSLGQGDYGYTF. The CDR3 bases are TGTGCCAGCAGCCTGGGACAGGGGGACTATGGCTACACCTTC.

A few counts support this clone. This chain links TRBV7-2 with TRBJ1-4; 7 positions match TRBD1. This CDR3 contains 15 residues. Germline trimming cut 5 bases from V and 5 bases from J; bases unmatched to any gene: 8. Germline V CDR1 and CDR2: SGHTA, FQGNSA. CDR3: CASSILTGSNEKLFF. For the CDR3, the DNA is TGTGCCAGCAGCATCTTGACAGGGAGCAATGAAAAACTGTTTTTT. Variable domain in full (rest from reference TRBV7-2 and TRBJ1-4): GAGVSQSPSNKVTEKGKDVELRCDPISGHTALYWYRQSLGQGLEFLIYFQGNSAPDKSGLPSDRFSAERTGGSVSTLTIQRTQQEDSAVYLCASSILTGSNEKLFFGSGTQLSVL.

The gene calls are TRBV30 and TRBJ1-1; the match to TRBD1 covers 8 bases. The CDR3 contains 10 residues. Per germline, CDR1 GTSNPN and CDR2 SVGIG (reference sequence). V was pared by 8 bases and J by 11 bases, with 7 bases of the junction left unmatched. CDR3 nucleotides: TGTGCCCAGGGGGCGTTAACGGCTTTCTTT. Translated, it gives CAQGALTAFF.

V gene TRBV5-6 combines with J gene TRBJ2-3; no definite D call. Per germline, CDR1 SGHDT and CDR2 YYEEEE. The CDR3 sequence is 13 residues long. V was trimmed by 0 bases and J by 6 bases, leaving 8 bases between them. The CDR3 coding sequence is TGTGCCAGCAGCTTGGCCGCCTACGATACGCAGTATTTT. It specifies CASSLAAYDTQYF.